This T cell receptor beta chain was identified during a study of shared clonotypes between healthy human individuals. Study background: Samples came from two female and a few male donors aged 18 to 49. Overall study findings and caveats: Sampling covered nothing but blood. Tissue TCR repertoires likely differ from those found in blood.

Of note for this clone: Its specificity is not known.

150 to 250 ng DNA, about 28,000 T cell genomes, went into each sorted-subset replicate PCR. Sequencing was performed with immunoSEQ multiplex PCR; in TCRdb, only in-frame clones are kept and a portion is missing. The repertoire consists of about a million clones, with approximately 72% occurring once and the leading ten covering approximately 1.5%. Healthy and HIV-negative, the adult donors had no recent acute infections or vaccinations. V lost 3 bases and J lost 0, with 15 bases in between. The germline V gene has CDR1 SGHRS and CDR2 YFSETQ. This CDR3 has 16 amino acids. The sequenced sample was memory CD4+ T cells sorted from blood. The sample's subset: CD45RA-negative fraction. The source of this sequence is a man younger than 35 in good health. The V and J genes are TRBV5-1 and TRBJ1-1; D possibly corresponds to TRBD1 (6 bases). The DNA of the CDR3 is TGCGCCAGCAGCTCAGGTAGCGGGGGCCTGAACACTGAAGCTTTCTTT. This sequence encodes CASSSGSGGLNTEAFF.